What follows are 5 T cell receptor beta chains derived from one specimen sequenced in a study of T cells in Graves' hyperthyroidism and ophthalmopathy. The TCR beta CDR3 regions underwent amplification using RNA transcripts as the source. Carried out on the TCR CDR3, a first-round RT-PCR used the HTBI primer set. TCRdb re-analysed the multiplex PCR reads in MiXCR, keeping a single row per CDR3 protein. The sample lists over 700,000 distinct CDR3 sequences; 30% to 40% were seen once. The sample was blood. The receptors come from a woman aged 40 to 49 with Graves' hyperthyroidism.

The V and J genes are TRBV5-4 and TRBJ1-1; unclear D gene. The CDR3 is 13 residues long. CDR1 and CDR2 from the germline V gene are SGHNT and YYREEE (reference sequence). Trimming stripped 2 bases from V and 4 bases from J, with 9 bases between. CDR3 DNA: TGTGCCAGCAGCTTTCGTTTCGTCACTGAAGCTTTCTTT. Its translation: CASSFRFVTEAFF.

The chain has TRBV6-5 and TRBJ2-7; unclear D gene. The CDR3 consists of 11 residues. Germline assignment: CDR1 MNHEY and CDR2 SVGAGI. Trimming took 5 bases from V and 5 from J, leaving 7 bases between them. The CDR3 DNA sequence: TGTGCCAGCAGTGAAGTGAACGAGCAGTACTTC. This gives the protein CASSEVNEQYF.

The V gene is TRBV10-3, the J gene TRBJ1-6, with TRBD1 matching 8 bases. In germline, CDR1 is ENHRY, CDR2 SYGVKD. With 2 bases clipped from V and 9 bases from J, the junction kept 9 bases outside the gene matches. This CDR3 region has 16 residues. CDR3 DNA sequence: TGTGCCATCAGTGAGCCAGGACAGGGTTCGGGTTCACCCCTCCACTTT. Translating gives CAISEPGQGSGSPLHF.

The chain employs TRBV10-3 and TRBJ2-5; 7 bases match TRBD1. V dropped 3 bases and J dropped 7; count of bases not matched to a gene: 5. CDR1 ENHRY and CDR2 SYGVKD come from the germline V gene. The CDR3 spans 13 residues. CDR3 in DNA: TGTGCCATCAGTGATCAGGGGGTCTCGACCCAGTACTTC. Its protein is CAISDQGVSTQYF.

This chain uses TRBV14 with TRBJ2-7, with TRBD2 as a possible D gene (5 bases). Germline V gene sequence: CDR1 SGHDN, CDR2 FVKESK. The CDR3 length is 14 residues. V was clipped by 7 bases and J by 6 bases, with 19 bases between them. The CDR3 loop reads CASNPRGQVAEQYF. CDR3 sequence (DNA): TGTGCCAGCAATCCCCGCGGGCAAGTCGCCGAGCAGTACTTC.